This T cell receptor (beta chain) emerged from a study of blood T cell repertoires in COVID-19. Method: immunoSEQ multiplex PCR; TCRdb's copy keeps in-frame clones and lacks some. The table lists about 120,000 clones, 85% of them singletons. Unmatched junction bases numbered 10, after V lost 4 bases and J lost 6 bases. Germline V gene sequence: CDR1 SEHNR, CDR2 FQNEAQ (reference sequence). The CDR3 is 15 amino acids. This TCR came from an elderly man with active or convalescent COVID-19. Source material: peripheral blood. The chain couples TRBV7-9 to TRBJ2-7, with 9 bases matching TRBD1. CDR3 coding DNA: TGTGCCAGCAGCTCGACCGGGACAGGGTTCAGCGAGCAGTACTTC. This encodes CASSSTGTGFSEQYF.